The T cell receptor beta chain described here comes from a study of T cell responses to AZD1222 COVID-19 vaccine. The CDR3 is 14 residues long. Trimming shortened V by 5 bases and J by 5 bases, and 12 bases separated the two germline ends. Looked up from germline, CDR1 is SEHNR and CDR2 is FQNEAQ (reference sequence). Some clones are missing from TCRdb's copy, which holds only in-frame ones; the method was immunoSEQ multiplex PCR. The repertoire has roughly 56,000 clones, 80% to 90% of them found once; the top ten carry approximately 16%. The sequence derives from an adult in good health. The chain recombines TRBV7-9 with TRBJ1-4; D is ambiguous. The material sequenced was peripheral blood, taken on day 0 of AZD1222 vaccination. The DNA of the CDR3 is TGTGCCAGCAGCCCGGGCCGATCGAATGAAAAACTGTTTTTT. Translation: CASSPGRSNEKLFF.